Given below is one T cell receptor beta chain in context. The antigen remains unidentified. The DNA input per sorted-subset replicate PCR was roughly 0.2 ug, corresponding to 28,000 or so T cell genomes. Only in-frame clones appear in the TCRdb table, and some are missing; sequencing was by immunoSEQ multiplex PCR. In the table there are roughly 1,600,000 clones, roughly 98.5% of which are singletons. This sample was included in a study of shared clonotypes between healthy human individuals. Caucasian adults residing in Nashville, Tennessee made up all the donors. CD45RA+ naive and CD45RA-negative memory subsets were separated from CD4+ cells. Study-wide results and caveats: Between a few donors, naive CD4 clonotypes were shared at a level of around 4.8%.

CDR1 SQVTM and CDR2 ANQGSEA come from the germline V gene. V gave up 5 bases and J gave up 3 bases, with 8 bases separating them. CDR3 length: 12 amino acids. The source is a man aged 25-45 years in good health. Sequences were obtained from naive CD4+ T cells sorted from blood. Documented subset: CD45RA+ positively selected. The chain employs TRBV29-1 and TRBJ1-5; D perhaps matches TRBD1 (6 bases). CDR3 sequence (DNA): TGCAGCGTTTCAGGGGCCAATCAGCCCCAGCATTTT. Translation gives CSVSGANQPQHF.